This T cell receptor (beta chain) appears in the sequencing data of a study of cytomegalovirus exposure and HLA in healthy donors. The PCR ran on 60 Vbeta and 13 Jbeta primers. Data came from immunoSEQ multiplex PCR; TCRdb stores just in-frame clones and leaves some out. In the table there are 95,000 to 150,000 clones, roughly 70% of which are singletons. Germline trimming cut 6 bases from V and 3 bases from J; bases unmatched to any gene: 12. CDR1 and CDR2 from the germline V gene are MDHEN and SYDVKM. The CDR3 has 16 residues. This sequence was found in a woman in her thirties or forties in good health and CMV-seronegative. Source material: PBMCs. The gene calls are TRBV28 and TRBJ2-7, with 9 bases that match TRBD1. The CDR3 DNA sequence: TGTGCCAGCAGCCCCAATTCGGGACAGGGCAACTACGAGCAGTACTTC. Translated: CASSPNSGQGNYEQYF.